A selection of T cell receptor beta chains follows, all from one sample in a study of response to subunit inactivated influenza vaccine. Each CDR3 protein gets one entry after TCRdb re-called the RT-PCR reads with MiXCR. The profile shows some 570,000 distinct CDR3 sequences, roughly 10% of them singletons. This same sample was also part of a study on T cells expressing NK-cell markers.

This specimen consisted of PBMCs from blood, obtained on the day of vaccination. The receptors were sampled from a man aged 50-60 years who received an inactivated influenza vaccine. CDR3s include the opening cysteine and the closing phenylalanine or tryptophan. D genes are given only for firm matches. Clone size is given for some rows only: seen once, a few or many times, or a class if the clone is expanded.

j_gene: TRBJ1-3
v_gene: TRBV21-1
d_gene: .
abundance: many
CDR3aa: CASSPDGENTIYF

j_gene: TRBJ2-6
v_gene: TRBV12-3/TRBV12-4
d_gene: TRBD1
abundance: .
CDR3aa: CASRAGGAGANVLTF

j_gene: TRBJ2-7
v_gene: TRBV5-1
d_gene: .
abundance: many
CDR3aa: CASSPRGFSYEQYF

j_gene: TRBJ2-5
v_gene: TRBV15
d_gene: .
abundance: few
CDR3aa: CATSRQGTEQETQYF

j_gene: TRBJ1-5
v_gene: TRBV12-3/TRBV12-4
d_gene: TRBD1
abundance: .
CDR3aa: CASRGGQGGVQPQHF

j_gene: TRBJ1-1
v_gene: TRBV7-8
d_gene: .
abundance: few
CDR3aa: CASSLQWNTEAFF

j_gene: TRBJ2-5
v_gene: TRBV12-3/TRBV12-4
d_gene: .
abundance: .
CDR3aa: CASSSGPSPQETQYF

j_gene: TRBJ1-2
v_gene: TRBV10-3
d_gene: TRBD1
abundance: .
CDR3aa: CAISEAGTAFYGYTF

j_gene: TRBJ2-2
v_gene: TRBV5-1
d_gene: .
abundance: few
CDR3aa: CASSLVATNTGELFF

j_gene: TRBJ2-1
v_gene: TRBV4-2
d_gene: .
abundance: many
CDR3aa: CASSQEVYGYNEQFF

j_gene: TRBJ2-3
v_gene: TRBV27
d_gene: .
abundance: few
CDR3aa: CASSRPNRGTDTQYF

j_gene: TRBJ2-5
v_gene: TRBV15
d_gene: TRBD2
abundance: .
CDR3aa: CATSNLAGGVSETQYF

j_gene: TRBJ2-2
v_gene: TRBV7-6
d_gene: .
abundance: .
CDR3aa: CASSHRQLNTGELFF

j_gene: TRBJ2-5
v_gene: TRBV24-1
d_gene: .
abundance: few
CDR3aa: CATSEAGQETQYF

j_gene: TRBJ1-4
v_gene: TRBV2
d_gene: .
abundance: .
CDR3aa: CASSYSAGRGEKLFF

j_gene: TRBJ2-7
v_gene: TRBV20-1
d_gene: TRBD2
abundance: .
CDR3aa: CSARVLAGVGYEQYF

j_gene: TRBJ2-1
v_gene: TRBV7-2
d_gene: TRBD1
abundance: few
CDR3aa: CASSLGTGPNEQFF

j_gene: TRBJ2-7
v_gene: TRBV7-9
d_gene: .
abundance: .
CDR3aa: CASSFRESYEQYF

j_gene: TRBJ2-7
v_gene: TRBV7-2
d_gene: TRBD2
abundance: few
CDR3aa: CASSLGGSLEQYF

j_gene: TRBJ1-1
v_gene: TRBV7-2
d_gene: .
abundance: .
CDR3aa: CASSMGRWGITEAFF

j_gene: TRBJ2-6
v_gene: TRBV12-3/TRBV12-4
d_gene: .
abundance: few
CDR3aa: CASSLGLFSGANVLTF

j_gene: TRBJ1-1
v_gene: TRBV18
d_gene: .
abundance: .
CDR3aa: CASSPNREHTEAFF